This T cell receptor (beta chain) derives from a study of Graves' ophthalmopathy and Graves' hyperthyroidism. Whole-study results and caveats: Cross-validated, the 13-signature model showed 87.88%/81.08% sensitivity/specificity, and 80%/75% in the test set.

In its sample, this clonotype was seen many times. Its matching antigen is unknown. J was trimmed by 3 bases and V by 3 bases; bases with no gene match: 3. There are 14 residues in the CDR3. The germline gives CDR1 LNHNV, CDR2 YYDKDF (reference sequence). RNA transcripts were the source from which TCR beta CDR3 regions were amplified. In the first round, RT-PCR was carried out with HTBI primers, and a multiplex PCR formed the second round. TCRdb fed the multiplex PCR reads into MiXCR, producing one record per CDR3 protein. Found here are 350,000 to 450,000 distinct CDR3 sequences, about a sixth of them singletons; the top ten hold approximately 1.4%.

The chain employs TRBV15 and TRBJ2-7, with TRBD1 matching over 9 bases. The sample consisted of peripheral blood. This sequence originates from a young woman with Graves' ophthalmopathy. Written as DNA, the CDR3 is TGTGCCACCAGCAGCCGGGACAGGGACTACGAGCAGTACTTC. Amino acid sequence: CATSSRDRDYEQYF. Combining the CDR3 with reference TRBV15 and TRBJ2-7 gives the whole variable domain DAMVIQNPRYQVTQFGKPVTLSCSQTLNHNVMYWYQQKSSQAPKLLFHYYDKDFNNEADTPDNFQSRRPNTSFCFLDIRSPGLGDTAMYLCATSSRDRDYEQYFGPGTRLTVT.